The TCR beta chain described here comes from a study of OX40 agonist ivuxolimab in advanced cancers. Describing the broader study: The costimulatory receptor OX40 (CD134) was targeted by ivuxolimab, a fully human IgG2 agonistic monoclonal antibody. Intravenous ivuxolimab was administered to patients every 2 weeks at six dose levels: 0.01, 0.1, 0.3, 1.5, 3 and 10 mg/kg. Of the 50 to 55 dose-escalation patients, hepatocellular carcinoma was present in around 20, melanoma in roughly 15, renal cell carcinoma in 9 and head and neck cancer in 9. In the dose-escalation cohort, 75% to 85% of patients were male, and the mean age was 60 years with a range of roughly 23 to 90. Prior anti-PD-1, anti-PD-L1 or anti-CTLA-4 therapy was permitted, and checkpoint inhibitors had been received by around 39% of dose-escalation patients. Partial responses were achieved by three dose-escalation patients, of whom one had hepatocellular carcinoma and two had cutaneous melanoma. Peripheral TCRbeta sequencing aimed to test whether ivuxolimab altered TCR sequence diversity and caused clonal T-cell expansion. The paper reports the monotherapy dose-escalation portion (N of about 54 patients) of the phase I ivuxolimab trial. Results and caveats for the whole study, not just this receptor: On average, CD8+ T cells showed more expanded clones than CD4+ T cells after ivuxolimab. The antigen specificity of the peripheral T cells that underwent clonal expansion was not determined. At doses of 0.1 to 3.0 mg/kg, clonal expansion of both CD4+ and CD8+ blood T cells was observed from baseline to week 6. Low levels of normalized T-cell clonal expansion were also seen in some patients who did not respond. In the 0.1-3.0 mg/kg groups, partial responders were among the patients with the lowest normalized peripheral clonal expansion, particularly in CD8+ T cells.

Genomic DNA was extracted from sorted cells for sequencing of the TCRbeta CDR3 region. TCRbeta CDR3 regions were sequenced using the immunoSEQ Assay. In TCRdb, the immuneACCESS table is reduced to in-frame sequences with V and J assigned. These tables do not hold every clone; where another copy was compared, an unresolved V gene accounts for under half, and the others remain unexplained. The sample contains roughly 16,000 clones, roughly 73% of them found a single time. Over 25% of the sample is in the top ten clones. Patients with autoimmune disease history or receiving systemic immunosuppression were excluded from the trial. In every dose cohort, peripheral blood was drawn for TCR sequencing at baseline, cycle 4 day 1, and cycle 7 day 1. The samples were drawn from a first-in-human, open-label, multicenter phase I dose-escalation trial of ivuxolimab. Adults with locally advanced or metastatic melanoma, renal cell, hepatocellular, or head and neck squamous cell carcinoma were enrolled in the trial. Before TCR sequencing, CD4+ and CD8+ T cells were separately sorted from peripheral blood.

On this clone itself: It lacks a known antigen. Qualities for individual bases were not recorded, and no much larger clone is one base off.

As encoded in the germline V gene (reference sequence), CDR1 is SEHNR while CDR2 is FQNEAQ. Its CDR3 holds 13 amino acids, cysteine through phenylalanine. Solely the CDR3 DNA is kept, with 39 bases framed from the first base. V is cut by 5 bases and J by 7 bases, and the space between the germline ends is 11 bases. This TCR was sampled from an adult with an advanced solid tumor such as melanoma, head and neck, liver or kidney cancer. This sample comprised CD4+ or CD8+ T cells sorted from blood, obtained in a trial of the OX40 agonist ivuxolimab. This chain is built from TRBV7-9 and TRBJ2-2, with a weak D call of TRBD1 (6 bases match). CDR3 protein: CASSEQGVGELFF. The nucleotide sequence reads TGTGCCAGCAGCGAACAGGGAGTCGGGGAGCTGTTTTTT. When the CDR3 is completed using the reference TRBV7-9 and TRBJ2-2 genes on either side, the full variable domain is DTGVSQNPRHKITKRGQNVTFRCDPISEHNRLYWYRQTLGQGPEFLTYFQNEAQLEKSRLLSDRFSAERPKGSFSTLEIQRTEQGDSAMYLCASSEQGVGELFFGEGSRLTVL.